These 28 T cell receptor beta chains originate from one sample sequenced in a study of T cells expressing NK-cell markers. TCRdb re-called the 5' RACE reads; every CDR3 protein appears as one record, without DNA. Its table records hundreds of thousands of distinct CDR3 sequences. Sequencing was performed on blood T cells: a sorted CD56 or NKG2C T cell subset, CD4+ or CD8+ T cells, or bulk PBMC T cells (not recorded which). The origin of the receptors is a man between 18 and 29 years old in good health.

The chain combines TRBV11-1 with TRBJ2-2; the TCRdb D gene call, TRBD1, has no DNA to confirm it. CDR1 and CDR2 from the germline V gene are SGHAT and FQDESV (reference sequence). The CDR3 totals 15 residues. The chain's CDR3 is CASSLSGQGTGELFF.

This chain uses TRBV20-1 with TRBJ2-1; TCRdb reports TRBD2, a call that lacks DNA to check it against. The CDR3 consists of 17 residues. Looked up from germline, CDR1 is DFQATT and CDR2 is SNEGSKA (reference sequence). The CDR3 sequence is CSARPGWGLADYNEQFF.

The chain couples TRBV27 to TRBJ2-7; TCRdb's D call, TRBD1, is unchecked because there is no DNA. The CDR3 extends over 15 amino acids. Germline V gene lookup returns CDR1 MNHEY and CDR2 SMNVEV (reference sequence). This CDR3 reads CASSPLLAFSYEQYF.

The genes are TRBV6-2 or TRBV6-3 and TRBJ2-1; there is no DNA to check the TCRdb D call of TRBD2. Per germline, CDR1 MNHEY and CDR2 SVGEGT. The CDR3 is made up of 17 amino acids. The CDR3 protein is CASSYSIALAGVNEQFF.

The V and J genes are TRBV15 and TRBJ2-1; TCRdb gives TRBD1 as the D gene, but with no DNA this cannot be confirmed. Germline V lookup: CDR1 LNHNV, CDR2 YYDKDF (reference sequence). The CDR3 runs to 18 residues. CDR3: CATSLQNGDGETYNEQFF.

The chain links TRBV29-1 to TRBJ1-5. This CDR3 is 14 amino acids long. The germline V gene encodes CDR1 SQVTM and CDR2 ANQGSEA. CDR3 region: CSVAEGNSNQPQHF.

The chain carries TRBV27 and TRBJ2-3; lacking DNA, the TRBD1 call made by TCRdb goes unchecked. Germline CDR1 reads MNHEY; CDR2 reads SMNVEV (reference sequence). The CDR3 runs to 13 residues. CDR3 protein: CASSLGGQATQYF.

This chain joins TRBV21-1 and TRBJ2-1. TRBV21-1 is a known pseudogene. The CDR3 has 16 amino acids. The chain's CDR3 is CASSKNWRHAYNEQFF.

The gene calls are TRBV29-1 and TRBJ1-1; TCRdb gives TRBD1 as the D gene, but with no DNA this cannot be confirmed. The CDR3 covers 15 residues. Per germline, CDR1 SQVTM and CDR2 ANQGSEA. CDR3 loop: CSVGWAGGGRTEAFF.

The chain is built from TRBV7-9 and TRBJ1-1; with no DNA, the TCRdb D assignment of TRBD1 cannot be verified. Looked up from germline, CDR1 is SEHNR and CDR2 is FQNEAQ (reference sequence). The CDR3 runs 16 residues. This CDR3 reads CASSLRGRNVNTEAFF.

V gene TRBV4-1 combines with J gene TRBJ2-2. In germline, CDR1 is MGHRA, CDR2 YSYEKL. The CDR3 totals 14 residues. The CDR3 spells CASSQFWVTGELFF.

V usage is TRBV12-3 or TRBV12-4 and J usage is TRBJ2-5; the D gene TCRdb calls, TRBD1, cannot be checked with no DNA. This CDR3 has 14 residues. CDR3 protein: CASSLRGIVETQYF.

The chain has TRBV19 and TRBJ2-7; absent DNA, TCRdb's TRBD2 call cannot be checked. The CDR3 spans 17 residues. Germline V gene sequence: CDR1 LNHDA, CDR2 SQIVND (reference sequence). CDR3 loop: CASSLGTSGRYTGEQYF.

The chain couples TRBV12-3 or TRBV12-4 to TRBJ2-2; TCRdb reports TRBD1, a call that lacks DNA to check it against. CDR3 length: 14 residues. The CDR3 loop reads CASSPTGPAGELFF.

The chain has TRBV20-1 and TRBJ1-1. CDR1 and CDR2 (germline): DFQATT, SNEGSKA (reference sequence). The CDR3 is made up of 13 amino acids. CDR3 residues: CSASRRVGAEAFF.

The chain is built from TRBV7-9 and TRBJ2-1; absent DNA, TCRdb's TRBD2 call cannot be checked. CDR3 length: 15 residues. Germline-derived CDR1 and CDR2 are SEHNR and FQNEAQ (reference sequence). CDR3 sequence reads: CASSSPGLASNEQFF.

The chain is built from TRBV28 and TRBJ2-3; lacking DNA, the TRBD1 call made by TCRdb goes unchecked. From germline, CDR1 is MDHEN and CDR2 SYDVKM. CDR3 length equals 15 residues. CDR3 protein: CASSPGTGASDTQYF.

The chain carries TRBV11-3 and TRBJ2-2; the D call of TRBD1 rests on TCRdb alone, since no DNA is present to check it. There are 18 residues in the CDR3. Germline V lookup: CDR1 SGHNT, CDR2 YENEEA. CDR3: CASSLGLARGLGAGELFF.

The chain uses TRBV6-1 and TRBJ2-7; TCRdb outputs TRBD2, but without DNA this stays unchecked. The CDR3 sequence is 15 residues long. The germline gives CDR1 MNHNS, CDR2 SASEGT. The CDR3: CAITPGLAGEYEQYF.

The chain links TRBV29-1 to TRBJ2-3; no DNA is available, so the TRBD1 call from TCRdb remains unchecked. CDR1 SQVTM and CDR2 ANQGSEA come from the germline V gene. The CDR3 has 14 amino acids. The CDR3 loop reads CSGTTGGLTDTQYF.

The chain combines TRBV28 with TRBJ1-2. The CDR3 has 15 amino acids. Per germline, CDR1 MDHEN and CDR2 SYDVKM. CDR3 sequence: CASSLAPAGIYGYTF.

This chain links TRBV7-2 with TRBJ2-5; TCRdb proposes TRBD1, but this gene call is untestable without DNA. This CDR3 is built from 14 residues. Germline CDR1 reads SGHTA; CDR2 reads FQGNSA. The CDR3 protein is CASSLAREQETQYF.

This chain joins TRBV7-9 and TRBJ1-1; TCRdb calls TRBD1, which cannot be checked without DNA. This CDR3 spans 15 amino acids. Germline V gene sequence: CDR1 SEHNR, CDR2 FQNEAQ (reference sequence). The CDR3 here is CASSLLTGKNTEAFF.

The V gene is TRBV24-1, the J gene TRBJ2-7; TCRdb proposes TRBD1, but this gene call is untestable without DNA. Germline V gene data show CDR1 as KGHDR and CDR2 as SFDVKD. The CDR3 runs 12 residues. The CDR3: CATSAGTGEQYF.

J is TRBJ2-7 and V is TRBV29-1; as DNA is missing, the TRBD1 call by TCRdb cannot be tested. Germline V CDR1 and CDR2: SQVTM, ANQGSEA. CDR3 size: 15 residues. CDR3: CSVTGVEGVTYEQYF.

The V call is TRBV12-3 or TRBV12-4, the J call TRBJ2-3. This CDR3 is built from 13 residues. This CDR3 is CASSTDQMDTQYF.

The genes are TRBV10-3 and TRBJ2-3; TCRdb returns TRBD1, unconfirmable since there is no DNA. The CDR3 is made up of 16 amino acids. Germline loops: CDR1 ENHRY, CDR2 SYGVKD. This CDR3 is CAISERGSASTDTQYF.

The chain carries TRBV25-1 and TRBJ2-5; the TRBD1 assignment by TCRdb is unverifiable without DNA. CDR3 length: 20 amino acids. Germline V gene data show CDR1 as MGHDK and CDR2 as SYGVNS. The CDR3 region is CASSDFPGSWSAHRRETQYF.